The 15 T cell receptor beta chains reported below all come from one sample, sequenced in a study of blood T cell repertoires in COVID-19. This table comes from immunoSEQ multiplex PCR, and its TCRdb copy is limited to in-frame clones, with some not included. The sample contains roughly 80,000 clones, about 88% of which appear only once. Specimen: peripheral blood. The receptors shown here come from a human donor in a cohort sampled during active COVID-19.

This chain uses TRBV11-2 with TRBJ2-2, with 7 positions matching TRBD2. The CDR3 has 17 residues. Germline V gives CDR1 SGHAT, CDR2 FQNNGV. V trimming: 0 bases; J trimming: 0 bases; junction bases outside the gene matches: 4. CDR3 in DNA: TGTGCCAGCAGCTTAGATTATCGGGGGGCGAACACCGGGGAGCTGTTTTTT. It codes for CASSLDYRGANTGELFF.

This clone was observed a single time. The chain employs TRBV19 and TRBJ2-1, with 9 bases matching TRBD2. Germline V gene sequence: CDR1 LNHDA, CDR2 SQIVND (reference sequence). CDR3 length: 16 amino acids. Trimming took 3 bases from V and 0 from J; bases not matched to a gene: 3. This CDR3 is CASSMDSGSSYNEQFF. CDR3 coding DNA: TGTGCCAGTAGTATGGATAGCGGGAGCTCCTACAATGAGCAGTTCTTC.

In its sample, this clone was seen once. This chain joins TRBV12-5 and TRBJ1-5, with 8 bases aligning to TRBD1. Trimming at V came to 6 bases and at J to 0 bases, leaving 4 bases not matched to a gene. Germline CDR1 is LGHNT and CDR2 is FRNRAP. The CDR3 contains 15 residues. CDR3 sequence reads: CASGTTGGSNQPQHF. The CDR3, as DNA: TGTGCTAGTGGCACAACAGGGGGTAGCAATCAGCCCCAGCATTTT.

The J gene is TRBJ2-7, the V gene TRBV6-1, with TRBD2 identical over 7 bases. The V gene's germline CDR1 is MNHNS and CDR2 SASEGT. The CDR3 extends over 15 amino acids. The V segment lost 1 base and the J segment 1 base; nucleotides outside the gene matches: 4. The CDR3 DNA is TGTGCCAGCAGTGAAGGAGGGGAGGGGTCCTACGAGCAGTACTTC. Translated, it gives CASSEGGEGSYEQYF.

This clone was found a few times. This chain links TRBV5-1 with TRBJ2-7; TRBD2 matches at 7 bases. V lost 0 bases to trimming and J lost 2 bases; unmatched junction nucleotides: 5. The CDR3 covers 15 residues. Germline CDR1 and CDR2: SGHRS and YFSETQ. This CDR3 reads CASSLEPGTTYEQYF. The DNA of the CDR3 is TGCGCCAGCAGCTTGGAACCCGGGACTACCTACGAGCAGTACTTC.

The rearrangement joins TRBV25-1 to TRBJ1-6; 8 bases are a match to TRBD1. With 2 bases clipped from V and 9 bases from J, the junction kept 3 bases outside the gene matches. CDR3 length: 14 amino acids. Germline CDR1 is MGHDK and CDR2 is SYGVNS. The CDR3 bases are TGTGCCAGCAGTGAACAGGGGGCAAGTTCACCCCTCCACTTT. Encoded protein: CASSEQGASSPLHF.

The chain links TRBV19 to TRBJ1-2; 8 bases align to TRBD1. Looked up from germline, CDR1 is LNHDA and CDR2 is SQIVND (reference sequence). V trimming: 7 bases; J trimming: 6 bases; junction bases outside the gene matches: 10. This CDR3 has 14 residues. CDR3: CASNSGGAGDGYTF. CDR3 bases: TGTGCCAGTAATTCAGGGGGCGCTGGGGATGGCTACACCTTC.

V usage is TRBV6-2 or TRBV6-3 and J usage is TRBJ1-2; D unresolved. In germline, CDR1 is MNHEY, CDR2 SVGEGT. V was trimmed by 2 bases and J by 1 base, leaving 8 bases between them. CDR3 length equals 14 residues. This CDR3 reads CASSYHELNYGYTF. The CDR3 DNA reads TGTGCCAGCAGTTACCACGAGCTTAACTATGGCTACACCTTC.

In nucleotides, the CDR3 is TGTGCCAGCAGTCAATACGAACAACAGAACACTGAAGCTTTCTTT. Translation: CASSQYEQQNTEAFF. The V gene is TRBV7-6, the J gene TRBJ1-1; unclear D gene. CDR3 length equals 15 residues. V lost 6 bases to trimming and J lost 1 base, with 15 bases between them. CDR1 SGHVS and CDR2 FNYEAQ come from the germline V gene.

V and J are TRBV6-5 and TRBJ1-1, with TRBD1 identical over 9 bases. This CDR3 has 14 residues. The germline gives CDR1 MNHEY, CDR2 SVGAGI. The ends lost 5 bases at V and 1 base at J; junction bases unmatched: 2. CDR3 sequence (DNA): TGTGCCAGCAGTAGGGACAGGGAGAACACTGAAGCTTTCTTT. It is translated as CASSRDRENTEAFF.

The chain uses TRBV3-1 (or the pseudogene TRBV3-2) and TRBJ1-3; D remains ambiguous. The CDR3 covers 15 residues. CDR1 and CDR2 from the germline V gene are LGHDT and YNNKEL (reference sequence). Trimming stripped 4 bases from V and 0 bases from J, with 10 bases between. This chain's CDR3 is CASSPGIYSGNTIYF. The DNA for the CDR3 is TGTGCCAGCAGCCCCGGTATTTACTCTGGAAACACCATATATTTT.

This clone showed up just once. This chain joins TRBV30 and TRBJ1-6; tentative D call: TRBD1 (5 bases). From germline, CDR1 is GTSNPN and CDR2 SVGIG (reference sequence). V was trimmed by 5 bases and J by 11 bases, leaving 10 bases between them. CDR3 length: 11 amino acids. Written as DNA, the CDR3 is TGTGCCTGGGGGGGAGGGACACCCCTCCACTTT. This sequence encodes CAWGGGTPLHF.

V gene TRBV5-1 combines with J gene TRBJ2-1; the match to TRBD1 covers 9 bases. V trimming: 2 bases; J trimming: 6 bases; junction bases outside the gene matches: 6. The germline gives CDR1 SGHRS, CDR2 YFSETQ. This CDR3 spans 15 amino acids. The CDR3 reads CASSLQGASANEQFF. CDR3 DNA sequence: TGCGCCAGCAGCTTACAGGGGGCGAGTGCCAATGAGCAGTTCTTC.

V gene TRBV6-1 combines with J gene TRBJ1-4; D remains unclear. The germline gives CDR1 MNHNS, CDR2 SASEGT. This CDR3 spans 14 amino acids. Trimming removed 1 base at V and 8 bases at J, with 11 bases between. The CDR3 DNA reads as TGTGCCAGCAGTGAAGGGGCAGGAGGGGAAAAACTGTTTTTT. It specifies CASSEGAGGEKLFF.

This chain connects TRBV7-9 to TRBJ2-5; 10 nucleotides align to TRBD1. Germline-derived CDR1 and CDR2 are SEHNR and FQNEAQ (reference sequence). The CDR3 has 17 residues. The V segment lost 6 bases and the J segment 3 bases; nucleotides outside the gene matches: 13. The CDR3 sequence is CASRLSPGGTGEETQYF. The CDR3 DNA is TGTGCCAGCAGGTTAAGTCCGGGGGGGACAGGGGAAGAGACCCAGTACTTC. The full variable domain, rest sourced from reference TRBV7-9 and TRBJ2-5, is DTGVSQNPRHKITKRGQNVTFRCDPISEHNRLYWYRQTLGQGPEFLTYFQNEAQLEKSRLLSDRFSAERPKGSFSTLEIQRTEQGDSAMYLCASRLSPGGTGEETQYFGPGTRLLVL.